This TCR beta chain was identified during a study of beta chain features in type 1 diabetes. Since all of the isolated RNA was reverse transcribed, expressed TCRB transcripts were what got sequenced. Assay used: immunoSEQ multiplex PCR; TCRdb lists only in-frame clones, some missing. The sample consists of 35,000 or so clones, roughly 67% of them appearing once. This clone showed up just once. Its antigen is as yet unknown. Findings and limits, study-wide: It was among patients, rather than healthy donors, that naive, central memory and Treg TCRB repertoires appeared more similar. VDJ junctions from patients with type 1 diabetes contained fewer insertions and more deletions. Possible PCR preference for shorter templates applied equally to patients and controls.

The CDR3 runs to 15 residues. Germline CDR1 reads LNHDA; CDR2 reads SQIVND (reference sequence). The junction had 9 bases not matched to a gene; V was cut back by 5 bases and J by 4 bases. Input material: Tregs from blood. The TCR originated in a woman younger than 45 in good health. J is TRBJ1-2 and V is TRBV19; 8 bases are shared with TRBD1. The CDR3 is CASSRGQGPSYGYTF. CDR3 DNA sequence: TGTGCCAGTAGTCGAGGACAGGGACCATCCTATGGCTACACCTTC.